Listed below are T cell receptor beta chains from one sample, sequenced in a study of shared T cell receptors in the human thymus. Data came from immunoSEQ multiplex PCR; TCRdb stores just in-frame clones and leaves some out. The table records hundreds of thousands of clones, about 90% of them present only once. These data are also associated with another study on human thymus T cells.

The sample comprised thymocytes. The receptor set was obtained from a boy under two years old with a congenital heart defect. Both conserved end residues are part of each CDR3. The D gene is left open where the match is weak. The listing skips clone size in some rows; elsewhere it reads once, few, many or a size class.

V gene	D gene	J gene	clone size	CDR3 DNA	CDR3 protein
TRBV4-3	TRBD1	TRBJ1-2	-	TGCGCCAGCAGCCAAGACCAGGCCGGGACAGGGCGACTTAATGGCTACACCTTC	CASSQDQAGTGRLNGYTF
TRBV29-1	-	TRBJ1-2	-	TGCAGCGTTGGGGTGACGGGACATACCTATGGCTACACCTTC	CSVGVTGHTYGYTF
TRBV9	TRBD1	TRBJ2-1	-	TGTGCCAGCAGCCTCGGAGGAGGACAGGGCTACAATGAGCAGTTCTTC	CASSLGGGQGYNEQFF
TRBV27	-	TRBJ2-1	-	TGTGCCAGCAGTTTACTAGTAGTGCCACACAATGAGCAGTTCTTC	CASSLLVVPHNEQFF
TRBV11-2	TRBD1	TRBJ2-2	-	TGTGCCAGCAGCCCCGACCCTGGGACAGGGACCGGGGAGCTGTTTTTT	CASSPDPGTGTGELFF
TRBV5-6	TRBD1	TRBJ2-1	-	TGTGCCAGCAGCTTGGGACAGGGAGAGTTCTTC	CASSLGQGEFF
TRBV5-4	-	TRBJ1-4	-	TGTGCCAGCAGCTCCTACTTAGACGGGACTAATGAAAAACTGTTTTTT	CASSSYLDGTNEKLFF
TRBV5-4	-	TRBJ2-7	few	TGTGCCAGCAGCTTTGGGCCGACAGGCCCCCCTAACGAGCAGTACTTC	CASSFGPTGPPNEQYF
TRBV7-9	-	TRBJ1-4	-	TGTGCCAGCAGCTTATCGGACAGAACAAGTGAAAAACTGTTTTTT	CASSLSDRTSEKLFF
TRBV6-5	TRBD1	TRBJ1-1	-	TGTGCCAGCAGTTACAGGGGGCTGAGGAACACTGAAGCTTTCTTT	CASSYRGLRNTEAFF
TRBV5-1	-	TRBJ2-2	-	TGCGCCAGCAGCCGACAGGAGAACACCGGGGAGCTGTTTTTT	CASSRQENTGELFF
TRBV27	-	TRBJ1-2	-	TGTGCCACCCGGGACAAGTCGCCCTTGGGCTACACCTTC	CATRDKSPLGYTF
TRBV4-2	TRBD2	TRBJ2-2	-	TGTGCCAGCAGCCAAAAGGCTAGCGGGGGGGCCGGCACCGGGGAGCTGTTTTTT	CASSQKASGGAGTGELFF
TRBV30	TRBD2	TRBJ2-7	-	TGTGCCTGGAGACTAATCCCCACTAGCGGAGGTTACGAGCAGTACTTC	CAWRLIPTSGGYEQYF
TRBV7-8	TRBD1	TRBJ1-1	few	TGTGCCAGCAGTCTGGGACAGGGTGCTGAAGCTTTCTTT	CASSLGQGAEAFF
TRBV9	TRBD1	TRBJ2-7	-	TGTGCCAGCAGCCCTCGGGACAGGCCCTACGAGCAGTACTTC	CASSPRDRPYEQYF
TRBV7-2	TRBD2	TRBJ2-7	-	TGTGCCAGCAGCTTAGGGTGGGAGGGCTCCTACGAGCAGTACTTC	CASSLGWEGSYEQYF
TRBV28	-	TRBJ2-7	-	TGTGCCAGCAGAAGTAGCCTATGGGAGCAGTACTTC	CASRSSLWEQYF
TRBV5-1	-	TRBJ2-1	-	TGCGCCAGCAGCCAAACTCAGGATGAGCAGTTCTTC	CASSQTQDEQFF
TRBV7-9	-	TRBJ1-4	-	TGTGCCAGCAGGCCCGACAGTTCTAATGAAAAACTGTTTTTT	CASRPDSSNEKLFF
TRBV28	TRBD2	TRBJ2-5	-	TGTGCCAGCACTCCCGCGGGGCCTAGCGGGGGGCTGGGGGAGACCCAGTACTTC	CASTPAGPSGGLGETQYF
TRBV10-2	-	TRBJ2-7	-	TGCGCCAGCAGTGTCCGTGCGGGGGCCGCCTACGAGCAGTACTTC	CASSVRAGAAYEQYF
TRBV5-4	TRBD2	TRBJ2-3	-	TGTGCCAGCAGCGCGGGGAGGACTAGCGGGGGATTCACAGATACGCAGTATTTT	CASSAGRTSGGFTDTQYF
TRBV14	TRBD1	TRBJ1-2	-	TGTGCCAGCAGCTCATCGACAGGGCCCTATGGCTACACCTTC	CASSSSTGPYGYTF
TRBV5-6	-	TRBJ2-7	-	TGTGCCAGCAGCTTGGGTAGTGACGAGCAGTACTTC	CASSLGSDEQYF
TRBV13	TRBD1	TRBJ2-1	-	TGTGCCAGCAGCTCCGACAGGGGTGGTGACAATGAGCAGTTCTTC	CASSSDRGGDNEQFF
TRBV19	-	TRBJ1-1	few	TGTGCCAGTAGTATAACCGGTGACACTGAAGCTTTCTTT	CASSITGDTEAFF
TRBV19	-	TRBJ2-7	-	TGTGCCAGTAGTATTGGGACAACAACCTACGAGCAGTACTTC	CASSIGTTTYEQYF
TRBV19	TRBD1	TRBJ1-5	-	TGTGCCAGTAGTACCGGACAGGTAATCAATCAGCCCCAGCATTTT	CASSTGQVINQPQHF
TRBV4-2	-	TRBJ2-5	-	TGTGCCAGCAGCCAAGAGAAGGACTTTCAAGAGACCCAGTACTTC	CASSQEKDFQETQYF
TRBV18	-	TRBJ2-1	-	TGTGCCAGCTCACCAGGCAGTCATGAGCAGTTCTTC	CASSPGSHEQFF
TRBV18	-	TRBJ1-5	once	TGTGCCAGCTCACCACTAGCAGACTATAGCAATCAGCCCCAGCATTTT	CASSPLADYSNQPQHF
TRBV6-5	-	TRBJ1-6	-	TGTGCCAGCAGTTACTCGAGGTTAGAGTCACCCCTCCACTTT	CASSYSRLESPLHF
TRBV4-2	TRBD2	TRBJ2-2	-	TGTGCCAGCAGCCAAGAAGTGGTAGCGGGGGGGCCAGGGCGGTCCACCGGGGAGCTGTTTTTT	CASSQEVVAGGPGRSTGELFF
TRBV4-2	TRBD2	TRBJ2-1	-	TGTGCCAGCAGCCAAGTAGGAGAGCGGGAGGGGGGCAATGAGCAGTTCTTC	CASSQVGEREGGNEQFF
TRBV6-4	TRBD1	TRBJ2-7	-	TGTGCCAGCAATCCAGACAGGGGGGACACCTACGAGCAGTACTTC	CASNPDRGDTYEQYF
TRBV4-1	TRBD1	TRBJ2-7	-	TGCGCCAGCAGCACGGGACAGGAGAGATCCTACGAGCAGTACTTC	CASSTGQERSYEQYF
TRBV30	TRBD1	TRBJ1-6	-	TGTGCCTGGAGTGTACGGGGGGACAGGGCGGCCTATAATTCACCCCTCCACTTT	CAWSVRGDRAAYNSPLHF
TRBV5-4	TRBD1	TRBJ1-1	-	TGTGCCAGCAGTTCGGGACAGGTGGAAGGGAACACTGAAGCTTTCTTT	CASSSGQVEGNTEAFF
TRBV4-3	-	TRBJ2-1	-	TGCGCCAGCAGCCAAGATAATCCGTTCAGGGTGCCTCAGAGGGAGCAGTTCTTC	CASSQDNPFRVPQREQFF
TRBV5-1	-	TRBJ1-1	-	TGCGCCAGCAGCCCCGGGGGGGGGCCGAACACTGAAGCTTTCTTT	CASSPGGGPNTEAFF
TRBV4-3	TRBD2	TRBJ2-5	-	TGCGCCAGCAGCCAAGATCGTTGGAGGTCGGGGGGGACCCAGTACTTC	CASSQDRWRSGGTQYF
TRBV28	TRBD1	TRBJ1-6	-	TGTGCCAGCAGTTTTGGGAAACAGGGGGAACATAATTCACCCCTCCACTTT	CASSFGKQGEHNSPLHF
TRBV27	-	TRBJ2-1	-	TGTGCCAGCAGCGCACCCACCAGGGAAGGTGAGCAGTTCTTC	CASSAPTREGEQFF
TRBV25-1	-	TRBJ2-7	-	TGTGCCAGCTCCCTGGCACAGGGAAGATCCTACGAGCAGTACTTC	CASSLAQGRSYEQYF
TRBV9	-	TRBJ1-1	-	TGTGCCAGCAGCGTAGTGGCGGACACTGAAGCTTTCTTT	CASSVVADTEAFF
TRBV6-1	-	TRBJ1-1	few	TGTGCCAGCAAGGACAGCATGAACACTGAAGCTTTCTTT	CASKDSMNTEAFF
TRBV4-3	TRBD2	TRBJ2-5	-	TGCGCCAGCAGCCACCTAGCGGGGTGTTTCGAGACCCAGTACTTC	CASSHLAGCFETQYF
TRBV30	-	TRBJ2-3	-	TGTGCCTGGATGGCGGGCACAGATACGCAGTATTTT	CAWMAGTDTQYF
TRBV10-3	TRBD1	TRBJ1-1	-	TGTGCCATCAGTGAGAGTCCCGGGACAGGGAACACTGAAGCTTTCTTT	CAISESPGTGNTEAFF
TRBV10-1	-	TRBJ2-1	once	TGCGCCAGCAGTGACCGGAGGGGACCCTACAATGAGCAGTTCTTC	CASSDRRGPYNEQFF
TRBV13	-	TRBJ1-1	-	TGTGCCAGCAGCTTGACGGACTACACTGAAGCTTTCTTT	CASSLTDYTEAFF
TRBV9	TRBD1	TRBJ1-1	-	TGTGCCAGCAGCCTCTGGACAGGGGAGAACACTGAAGCTTTCTTT	CASSLWTGENTEAFF
TRBV5-1	-	TRBJ1-5	-	TGCGCCAGCAGCCCCTTTAGCGGGTTAGTGCCCCAGCATTTT	CASSPFSGLVPQHF
TRBV7-6	TRBD1	TRBJ2-7	once	TGTGCCAGCAGCTTAGCCGTGGACAGGTTCTACGAGCAGTACTTC	CASSLAVDRFYEQYF